This TCR beta chain was captured by sequencing in a study of CD8 T cells in ankylosing spondylitis. One entry per CDR3 protein results from TCRdb running MiXCR on the 5' RACE reads. The sample includes more than 200,000 distinct CDR3 sequences, 20% to 30% of them seen just once. The specimen was blood, either unsorted or a sorted T cell fraction (not recorded which). This TCR was recovered from a male donor with ankylosing spondylitis or in good health (not recorded which).

CDR3 DNA sequence: TGTGCCAGTAGTACCTCGTCAGTCACCGGGGAGCTGTTTTTT. It is translated as CASSTSSVTGELFF. V gene TRBV19 combines with J gene TRBJ2-2; D is unclear. The CDR3 has 14 residues. Deletions cut 4 bases from V and 4 bases from J, with 10 bases between. The germline gives CDR1 LNHDA, CDR2 SQIVND (reference sequence).